This is a list of T cell receptor beta chains from one sample in a study of T cell responses to AZD1222 COVID-19 vaccine. Method: immunoSEQ multiplex PCR; TCRdb's copy keeps in-frame clones and lacks some. The table includes roughly 70,000 clones, about four fifths detected once. Source: peripheral blood, taken on day 0 of AZD1222 vaccination. The receptors come from an adult in good health. CDR3s include the opening cysteine and the closing phenylalanine or tryptophan. A D gene is named only where the DNA matches it firmly. Rows may omit the clone size; those that give it use once, few, many or a size class.

>.|TRBJ1-3|.|TRBV7-4
TGTGCCAGCAGCTTACAGGGAAACACCATATATTTT
CASSLQGNTIYF
>.|TRBJ2-7|.|TRBV12-3/TRBV12-4
TGTGCCAGCAGTTTAGCCCTCCTCAACGAGCAGTACTTC
CASSLALLNEQYF
>.|TRBJ2-7|.|TRBV10-3
TGTGCCATCAGTGATATTCGGACGACGAACTCCTACGAGCAGTACTTC
CAISDIRTTNSYEQYF
>.|TRBJ2-7|.|TRBV7-9
TGTGCCAGCACGGGTACGGATTACGAGCAGTACTTC
CASTGTDYEQYF
>.|TRBJ1-1|.|TRBV11-3
TGTGCCAGCAGCTTAATGGTGGGAGGGAACACTGAAGCTTTCTTT
CASSLMVGGNTEAFF
>.|TRBJ2-1|.|TRBV6-4
TGTGCCAGCAGTCCTGAGGGGGGTTACAATGAGCAGTTCTTC
CASSPEGGYNEQFF
>.|TRBJ1-2|TRBD1|TRBV11-3
TGTGCCAGCAGCTTAGGGACAGGGGGATCCGGCTACACCTTC
CASSLGTGGSGYTF
>.|TRBJ2-7|.|TRBV21-1
TGTGCCAGCAGACAGTGCTACGAGCAGTACTTC
CASRQCYEQYF
>.|TRBJ1-5|.|TRBV27
TGTGCCAGCAGCCTAGACCAGGGAGGCAATCAGCCCCAGCATTTT
CASSLDQGGNQPQHF
>once|TRBJ2-5|.|TRBV24-1
TGTGCCACCAGTGATTGGGGGGAGACCCAGTACTTC
CATSDWGETQYF
>.|TRBJ1-1|.|TRBV11-3
TGTGCCAGCAGCCCAGGTTCCCCTGAAGCTTTCTTT
CASSPGSPEAFF
>once|TRBJ1-3|.|TRBV3-1/TRBV3-2
TGTGCCAGCAGCCAAGACGCTGGATCCGGAAACACCATATATTTT
CASSQDAGSGNTIYF
>once|TRBJ1-1|.|TRBV27
TGTGCCAGCAGTTTATACAGGGCCTACGAAGCTTTCTTT
CASSLYRAYEAFF